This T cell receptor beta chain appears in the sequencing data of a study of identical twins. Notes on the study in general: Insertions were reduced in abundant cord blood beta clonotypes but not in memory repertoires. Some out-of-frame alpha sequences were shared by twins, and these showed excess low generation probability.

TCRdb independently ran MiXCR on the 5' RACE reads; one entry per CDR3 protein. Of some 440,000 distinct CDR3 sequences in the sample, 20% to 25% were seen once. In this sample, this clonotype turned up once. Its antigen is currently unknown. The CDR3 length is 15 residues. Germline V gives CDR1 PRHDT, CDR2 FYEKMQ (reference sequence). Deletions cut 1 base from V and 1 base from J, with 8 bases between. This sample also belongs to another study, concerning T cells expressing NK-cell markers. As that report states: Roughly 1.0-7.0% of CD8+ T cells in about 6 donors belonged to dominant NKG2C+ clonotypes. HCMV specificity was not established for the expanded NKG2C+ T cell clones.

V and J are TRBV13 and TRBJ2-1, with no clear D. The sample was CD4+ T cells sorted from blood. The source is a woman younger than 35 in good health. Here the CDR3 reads CASSLETVSYNEQFF. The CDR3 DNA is TGTGCCAGCAGCTTAGAGACGGTTTCCTACAATGAGCAGTTCTTC. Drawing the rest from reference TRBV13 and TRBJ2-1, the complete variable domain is AAGVIQSPRHLIKEKRETATLKCYPIPRHDTVYWYQQGPGQDPQFLISFYEKMQSDKGSIPDRFSAQQFSDYHSELNMSSLELGDSALYFCASSLETVSYNEQFFGPGTRLTVL.